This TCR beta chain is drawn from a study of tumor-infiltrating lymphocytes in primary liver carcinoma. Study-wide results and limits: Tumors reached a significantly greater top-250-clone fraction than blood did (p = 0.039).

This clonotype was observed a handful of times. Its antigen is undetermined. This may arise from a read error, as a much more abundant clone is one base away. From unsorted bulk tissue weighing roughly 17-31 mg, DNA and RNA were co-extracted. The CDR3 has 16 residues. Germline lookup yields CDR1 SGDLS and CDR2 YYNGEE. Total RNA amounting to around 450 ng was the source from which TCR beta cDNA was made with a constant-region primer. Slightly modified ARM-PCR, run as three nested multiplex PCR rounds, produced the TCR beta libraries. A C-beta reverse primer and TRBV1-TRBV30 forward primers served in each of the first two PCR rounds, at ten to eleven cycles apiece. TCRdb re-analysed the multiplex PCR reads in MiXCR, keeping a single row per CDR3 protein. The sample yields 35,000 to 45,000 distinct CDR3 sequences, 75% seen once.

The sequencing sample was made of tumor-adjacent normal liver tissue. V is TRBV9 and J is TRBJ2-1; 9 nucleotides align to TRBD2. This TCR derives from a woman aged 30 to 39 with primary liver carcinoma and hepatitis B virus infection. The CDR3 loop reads CANSAYPSREGHEQFF. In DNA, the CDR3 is TGTGCCAACAGCGCATATCCCTCGCGGGAGGGGCATGAGCAGTTCTTC.